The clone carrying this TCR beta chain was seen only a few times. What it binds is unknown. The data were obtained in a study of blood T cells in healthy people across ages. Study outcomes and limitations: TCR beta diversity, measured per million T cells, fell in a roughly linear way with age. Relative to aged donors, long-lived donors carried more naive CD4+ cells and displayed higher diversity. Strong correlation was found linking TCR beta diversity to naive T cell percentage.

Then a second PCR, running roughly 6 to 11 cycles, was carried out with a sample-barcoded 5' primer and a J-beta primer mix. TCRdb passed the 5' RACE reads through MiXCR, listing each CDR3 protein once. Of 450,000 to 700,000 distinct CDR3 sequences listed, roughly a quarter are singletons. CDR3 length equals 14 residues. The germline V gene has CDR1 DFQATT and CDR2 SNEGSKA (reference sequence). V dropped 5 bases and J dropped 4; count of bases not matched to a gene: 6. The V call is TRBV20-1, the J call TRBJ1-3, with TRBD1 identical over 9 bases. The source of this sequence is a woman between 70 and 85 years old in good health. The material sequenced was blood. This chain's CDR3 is CSARGTGLGNTIYF. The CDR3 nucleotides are TGCAGTGCTCGCGGGACAGGGTTGGGAAACACCATATATTTT.